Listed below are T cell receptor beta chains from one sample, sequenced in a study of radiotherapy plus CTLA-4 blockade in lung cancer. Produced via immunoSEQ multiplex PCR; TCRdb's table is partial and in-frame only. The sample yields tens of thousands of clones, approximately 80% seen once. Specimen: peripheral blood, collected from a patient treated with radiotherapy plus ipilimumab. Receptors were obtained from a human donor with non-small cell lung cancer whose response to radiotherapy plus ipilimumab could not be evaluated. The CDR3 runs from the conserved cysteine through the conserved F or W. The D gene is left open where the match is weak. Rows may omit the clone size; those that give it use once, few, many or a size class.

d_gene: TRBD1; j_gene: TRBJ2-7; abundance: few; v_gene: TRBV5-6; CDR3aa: CASSLAGTGSYEQYF; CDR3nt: TGTGCCAGCAGCTTGGCTGGGACAGGCTCCTACGAGCAGTACTTC
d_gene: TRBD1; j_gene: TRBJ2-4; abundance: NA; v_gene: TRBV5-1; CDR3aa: CASSTGQGRVDIQYF; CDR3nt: TGCGCCAGCAGCACCGGACAGGGCCGAGTGGACATTCAGTACTTC
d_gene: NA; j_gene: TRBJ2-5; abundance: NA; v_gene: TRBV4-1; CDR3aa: CASSPRTGGDQETQYF; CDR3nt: TGCGCCAGCAGCCCTCGGACCGGAGGCGACCAAGAGACCCAGTACTTC
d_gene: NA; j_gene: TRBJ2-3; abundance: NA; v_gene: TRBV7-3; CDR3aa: CASSRMGGWTDTQYF; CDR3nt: TGTGCCAGCAGCCGAATGGGGGGTTGGACAGATACGCAGTATTTT
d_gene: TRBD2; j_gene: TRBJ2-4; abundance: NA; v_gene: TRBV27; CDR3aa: CASSSLAGGRRKNIQYF; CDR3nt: TGTGCCAGCAGTTCATTAGCGGGAGGCCGACGAAAAAACATTCAGTACTTC
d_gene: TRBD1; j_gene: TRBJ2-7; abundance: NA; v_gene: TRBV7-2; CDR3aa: CASSLVPPPGQGAYEQYF; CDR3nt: TGTGCCAGCAGCTTAGTCCCCCCCCCGGGACAGGGTGCCTACGAGCAGTACTTC
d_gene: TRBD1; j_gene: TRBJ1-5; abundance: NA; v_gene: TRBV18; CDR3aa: CASSSRQGHSNQPQHF; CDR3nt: TGTGCCAGCTCATCCAGACAGGGACATAGCAATCAGCCCCAGCATTTT
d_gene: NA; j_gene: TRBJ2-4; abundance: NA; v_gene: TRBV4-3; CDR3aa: CASSQSLGGAAKNIQYF; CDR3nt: TGCGCCAGCAGCCAGAGCCTGGGGGGAGCCGCCAAAAACATTCAGTACTTC
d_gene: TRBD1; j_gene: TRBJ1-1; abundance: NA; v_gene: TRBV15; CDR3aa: CATSRVAGTGITEAFF; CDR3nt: TGTGCCACCAGCAGAGTTGCCGGGACAGGGATCACTGAAGCTTTCTTT
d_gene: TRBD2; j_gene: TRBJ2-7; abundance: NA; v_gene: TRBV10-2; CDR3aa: CATQPGASGSLYEQYF; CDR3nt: TGCGCCACCCAGCCCGGGGCTAGCGGGAGTCTCTACGAGCAGTACTTC
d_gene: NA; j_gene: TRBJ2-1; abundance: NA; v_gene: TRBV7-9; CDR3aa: CASSLWSQRPGFLGEQFF; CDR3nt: TGTGCCAGCAGCTTATGGTCCCAAAGGCCAGGGTTTTTGGGTGAGCAGTTCTTC
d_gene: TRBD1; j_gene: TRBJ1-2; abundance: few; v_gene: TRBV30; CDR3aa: CAWRGQGAGYYGYTF; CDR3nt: TGTGCCTGGAGGGGACAGGGGGCTGGGTACTATGGCTACACCTTC
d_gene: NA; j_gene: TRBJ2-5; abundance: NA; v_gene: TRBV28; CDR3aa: CASSRTTGETQYF; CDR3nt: TGTGCCAGCAGCCGGACTACTGGGGAGACCCAGTACTTC
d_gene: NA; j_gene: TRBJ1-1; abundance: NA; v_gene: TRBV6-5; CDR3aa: CASSEVGHLTAFF; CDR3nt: TGTGCCAGCAGTGAAGTGGGACACCTTACGGCTTTCTTT
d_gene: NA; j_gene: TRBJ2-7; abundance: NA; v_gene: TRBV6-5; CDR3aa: CASSSSPYEQYF; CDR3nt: TGTGCCAGCAGTTCGAGCCCTTACGAGCAGTACTTC
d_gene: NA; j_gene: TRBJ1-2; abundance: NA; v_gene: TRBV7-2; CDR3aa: CASSLQGPLFYGYTF; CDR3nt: TGTGCCAGCAGCTTACAGGGCCCCCTTTTCTATGGCTACACCTTC
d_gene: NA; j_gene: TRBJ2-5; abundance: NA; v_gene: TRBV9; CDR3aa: CASSVGIAGSEETQYF; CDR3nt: TGTGCCAGCAGCGTAGGGATTGCGGGATCGGAAGAGACCCAGTACTTC
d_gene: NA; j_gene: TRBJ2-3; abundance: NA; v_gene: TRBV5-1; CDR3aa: CASNLSPSTDTQYF; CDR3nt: TGCGCCAGCAATTTGTCCCCTAGCACAGATACGCAGTATTTT
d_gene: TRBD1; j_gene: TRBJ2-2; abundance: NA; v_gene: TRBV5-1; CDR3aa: CASSSPGQGDTGELFF; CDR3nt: TGCGCCAGCAGCTCACCGGGACAGGGGGACACCGGGGAGCTGTTTTTT
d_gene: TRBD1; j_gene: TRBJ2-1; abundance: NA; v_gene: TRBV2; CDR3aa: CASTELTGNEQFF; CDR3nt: TGTGCCAGCACCGAACTGACAGGGAATGAGCAGTTCTTC
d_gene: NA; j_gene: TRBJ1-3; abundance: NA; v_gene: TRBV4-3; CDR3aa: CASSQESPVAGNTIYF; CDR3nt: TGCGCCAGCAGCCAAGAGTCACCAGTCGCTGGAAACACCATATATTTT
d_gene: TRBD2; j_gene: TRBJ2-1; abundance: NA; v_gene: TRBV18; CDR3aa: CASSPYPSGAYNEQFF; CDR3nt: TGTGCCAGCTCACCCTACCCTAGCGGGGCCTACAATGAGCAGTTCTTC
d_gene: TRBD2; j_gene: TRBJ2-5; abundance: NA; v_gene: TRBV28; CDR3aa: CASTPGRGYQETQYF; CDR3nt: TGTGCCAGCACCCCCGGGCGGGGGTACCAAGAGACCCAGTACTTC
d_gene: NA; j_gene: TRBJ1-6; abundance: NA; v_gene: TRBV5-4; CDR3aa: CASSPEGGNPYNSPLHF; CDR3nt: TGTGCCAGCAGCCCTGAAGGAGGAAACCCCTATAATTCACCCCTCCACTTT
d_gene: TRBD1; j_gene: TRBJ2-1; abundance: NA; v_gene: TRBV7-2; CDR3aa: CASSRTGTGNEQFF; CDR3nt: TGTGCCAGCAGTCGTACCGGGACAGGGAATGAGCAGTTCTTC
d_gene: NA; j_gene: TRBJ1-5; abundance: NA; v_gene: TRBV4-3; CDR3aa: CASSQEHHYNQPQHF; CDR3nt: TGCGCCAGCAGCCAAGAGCACCACTACAATCAGCCCCAGCATTTT
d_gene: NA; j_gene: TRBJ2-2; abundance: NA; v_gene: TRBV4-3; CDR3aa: CASSLDELTGRFAGELFF; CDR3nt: TGCGCCAGCAGCCTGGACGAATTGACAGGGAGGTTCGCCGGGGAGCTGTTTTTT
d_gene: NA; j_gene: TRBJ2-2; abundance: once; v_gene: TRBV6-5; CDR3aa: CASSYDVGADGELFF; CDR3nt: TGTGCCAGCAGTTACGACGTGGGGGCCGACGGGGAGCTGTTTTTT
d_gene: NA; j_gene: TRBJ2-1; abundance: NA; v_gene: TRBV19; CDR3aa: CASSIRANLNEQFF; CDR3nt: TGTGCCAGTAGTATCAGGGCTAACCTTAATGAGCAGTTCTTC
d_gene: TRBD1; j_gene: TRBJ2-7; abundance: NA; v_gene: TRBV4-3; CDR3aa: CASSHHGTGSYEQYF; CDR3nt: TGCGCCAGCAGCCACCACGGGACAGGGTCCTACGAGCAGTACTTC
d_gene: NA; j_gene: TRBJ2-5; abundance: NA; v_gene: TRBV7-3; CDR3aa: CASSYGQGETQYF; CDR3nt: TGTGCCAGCAGCTATGGTCAGGGAGAGACCCAGTACTTC
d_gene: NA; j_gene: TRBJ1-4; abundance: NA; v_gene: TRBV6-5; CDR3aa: CASSYLEGEKLFF; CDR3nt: TGTGCCAGCAGTTACCTAGAGGGCGAAAAACTGTTTTTT
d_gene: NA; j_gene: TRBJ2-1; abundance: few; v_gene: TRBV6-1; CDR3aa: CASSLNRGSYNEQFF; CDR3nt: TGTGCCAGCAGCTTAAATAGAGGGTCCTACAATGAGCAGTTCTTC
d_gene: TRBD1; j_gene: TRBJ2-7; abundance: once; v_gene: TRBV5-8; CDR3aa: CASRDRDRGTEQYF; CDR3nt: TGTGCCAGCAGGGACCGGGACAGGGGGACCGAGCAGTACTTC
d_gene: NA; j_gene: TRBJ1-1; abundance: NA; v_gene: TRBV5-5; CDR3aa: CASSLVAYTEAFF; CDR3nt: TGTGCCAGCAGCTTGGTGGCTTATACTGAAGCTTTCTTT
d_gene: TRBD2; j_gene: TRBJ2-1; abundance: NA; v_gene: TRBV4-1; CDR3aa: CASSQDRGLARNEQFF; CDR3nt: TGCGCCAGCAGCCAAGATCGGGGACTAGCGAGAAATGAGCAGTTCTTC
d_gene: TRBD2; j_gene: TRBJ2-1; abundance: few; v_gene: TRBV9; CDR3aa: CASSGGWTSGGGTYNEQFF; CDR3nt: TGTGCCAGCAGCGGAGGGTGGACTAGCGGGGGGGGGACTTACAATGAGCAGTTCTTC
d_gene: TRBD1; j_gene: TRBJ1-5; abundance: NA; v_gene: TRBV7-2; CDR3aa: CASSLGQGDQPQHF; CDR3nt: TGTGCCAGCAGCTTAGGACAGGGGGATCAGCCCCAGCATTTT
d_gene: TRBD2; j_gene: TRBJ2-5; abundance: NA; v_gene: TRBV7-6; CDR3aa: CASSLGGTGGETQYF; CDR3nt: TGTGCCAGCAGCTTAGGGGGGACGGGAGGAGAGACCCAGTACTTC